The 29 T cell receptor beta chains in this list originate from one sample, sequenced in a study of cytomegalovirus exposure and HLA in healthy donors (dated by TCRdb to the late 2010s). Libraries were prepared through the immunoSEQ multiplex PCR assay. For the multiplex PCR, a mixture combining 60 forward primers for TCR Vbeta segments and 13 reverse primers for TCR Jbeta segments was used. The source is immuneACCESS, and TCRdb retained only in-frame sequences with V and J called. Part of the clones is not carried over; for the studies checked, unresolved V genes explain less than half of this, and the remainder is unexplained. This sample holds around 200,000 clones; 80% were observed only once. The top ten clones comprise 0.6% to 0.7% of the sample. Sequencing used PBMCs. The receptors derive from a boy aged 5 to 17 in good health and CMV-seronegative.

The chain couples TRBV11-2 to TRBJ2-3; 10 nucleotides agree with TRBD2. The CDR3 runs to 19 residues. Per the germline V gene, CDR1 is SGHAT and CDR2 is FQNNGV. J lost 0 bases, V lost 0 bases, and 9 bases had no gene match. DNA of the CDR3: TGTGCCAGCAGCTTAGACGGGTGGACTAGCGGTTATAGCACAGATACGCAGTATTTT. Its protein product is CASSLDGWTSGYSTDTQYF. Complete variable domain (other parts from reference TRBV11-2 and TRBJ2-3): EAGVAQSPRYKIIEKRQSVAFWCNPISGHATLYWYQQILGQGPKLLIQFQNNGVVDDSQLPKDRFSAERLKGVDSTLKIQPAKLEDSAVYLCASSLDGWTSGYSTDTQYFGPGTRLTVL.

The rearrangement uses TRBV11-3 and TRBJ2-7; D gene uncertain. The CDR3 loop spans 12 amino acids. Germline lookup yields CDR1 SGHNT and CDR2 YENEEA. The V end lost 5 bases, the J end lost 4 bases, and 9 bases lay between the germline ends. CDR3 amino acids: CASSPTQYEQYF. CDR3 nucleotides: TGTGCCAGCAGCCCGACACAATACGAGCAGTACTTC.

The chain recombines TRBV6-1 with TRBJ2-3, with TRBD2 matching 7 bases. Trimming cost V 4 bases and J 0 bases; bases outside gene matches: 7. Germline assignment: CDR1 MNHNS and CDR2 SASEGT. There are 16 residues in the CDR3. This CDR3 is CASSALAATSTDTQYF. DNA of the CDR3: TGTGCCAGCAGTGCGCTAGCGGCGACTAGCACAGATACGCAGTATTTT.

V and J are TRBV28 and TRBJ1-2; D ambiguous. Per the germline V gene, CDR1 is MDHEN and CDR2 is SYDVKM. V was trimmed by 4 bases and J by 8 bases, leaving 17 bases between them. The CDR3 spans 14 residues. The CDR3 is CASSSPTYLGGYTF. The DNA for the CDR3 is TGTGCCAGCAGTTCCCCGACTTACCTTGGGGGCTACACCTTC.

The chain links TRBV2 to TRBJ1-6, with D perhaps TRBD1 (5 bases). V lost 7 bases and J lost 0, with 7 bases in between. CDR1 is SNHLY, CDR2 FYNNEI, per germline. The CDR3 contains 14 residues. Written as DNA, the CDR3 is TGTGCCAGCAAAGGGGACTCCTATAATTCACCCCTCCACTTT. Protein sequence: CASKGDSYNSPLHF.

V is TRBV6-5 and J is TRBJ2-7; D not resolved. Germline V CDR1 and CDR2: MNHEY, SVGAGI. The V and J ends lost 10 bases and 4 bases respectively, with 17 bases between them. The CDR3 is made up of 13 amino acids. CDR3 coding DNA: TGTGCCACCCGCCGGTCACCCGGGTACGAGCAGTACTTC. Its protein product is CATRRSPGYEQYF.

A word on this clone: One junction end disagrees with the germline gene, perhaps due to a read error. Additional DNA sequences in this sample encode the identical CDR3. The chain links TRBV28 to TRBJ2-1; perhaps TRBD2 as D (6 bases). Germline CDR1 MDHEN, CDR2 SYDVKM. This CDR3 comprises 12 residues. CDR3 region: CASSSSSGEQFF. In nucleotides, the CDR3 is TGTGCCAGTAGTTCCTCGAGCGGGGAGCAGTTCTTC.

The rearrangement links TRBV27 to TRBJ1-5; 9 positions match TRBD1. This CDR3 contains 17 residues. CDR1 is MNHEY and CDR2 is SMNVEV in the germline V gene (reference sequence). The ends lost 0 bases at V and 0 bases at J; junction bases unmatched: 3. The DNA of the CDR3 is TGTGCCAGCAGTTTATCTGGGACAGGGTTTAGCAATCAGCCCCAGCATTTT. This gives the protein CASSLSGTGFSNQPQHF.

The rearrangement uses TRBV19 and TRBJ2-3; 9 bases match TRBD2. Looked up from germline, CDR1 is LNHDA and CDR2 is SQIVND (reference sequence). The CDR3 has 15 amino acids. The J segment lost 5 bases and the V segment lost 6 bases, leaving 9 bases of the junction unmatched. The CDR3 loop reads CASRPELAGIDTQYF. The CDR3 DNA is TGTGCCAGTAGGCCGGAGCTAGCGGGAATAGATACGCAGTATTTT.

The chain recombines TRBV28 with TRBJ2-1; 8 nucleotides agree with TRBD2. Losses at the gene ends were 2 bases for V and 4 bases for J; bases not matched to a gene: 4. CDR3 length: 15 amino acids. Germline-derived CDR1 and CDR2 are MDHEN and SYDVKM. CDR3 region: CASSLAGGSYNEQFF. The CDR3 DNA reads TGTGCCAGCAGTTTAGCGGGAGGTTCTTACAATGAGCAGTTCTTC.

The rearrangement links TRBV6-1 to TRBJ1-4; TRBD1 agrees at 9 bases. The germline gives CDR1 MNHNS, CDR2 SASEGT. Unmatched junction bases numbered 9, after V lost 3 bases and J lost 7 bases. The CDR3 extends over 16 amino acids. The CDR3 spells CASSDLLGTGSEKLFF. CDR3 nucleotide sequence: TGTGCCAGCAGTGACTTATTAGGGACAGGGAGTGAAAAACTGTTTTTT.

The chain links TRBV5-5 to TRBJ2-2; maybe TRBD2 (5 bases). Germline CDR1 is SGHKS and CDR2 is YYEKEE (reference sequence). V was shortened by 0 bases and J by 7 bases, with 22 bases between the two germline ends. The CDR3 consists of 18 residues. The CDR3: CASSLARLSGGTVGELFF. CDR3 in DNA: TGTGCCAGCAGCTTGGCCCGTTTGTCAGGAGGTACGGTCGGGGAGCTGTTTTTT.

The rearrangement links TRBV27 to TRBJ2-7, with no clear D. Germline-derived CDR1 and CDR2 are MNHEY and SMNVEV (reference sequence). V lost 3 bases, J lost 5 bases, and 11 bases lay in between. The CDR3 spans 13 residues. The CDR3 region has the DNA TGTGCCAGCAGTTTCCGAGGAAGTAACGAGCAGTACTTC. Encoded protein: CASSFRGSNEQYF.

The rearrangement joins TRBV6-1 to TRBJ1-2; D is unresolved. Trimming removed 2 bases from V and 2 bases from J, with 9 bases in between. CDR3 length: 14 residues. The germline gives CDR1 MNHNS, CDR2 SASEGT. As DNA, the CDR3 is TGTGCCAGCAGTGAAAGGCTAGAGAACTATGGCTACACCTTC. Its translation: CASSERLENYGYTF.

This sequence joins TRBV6-6 and TRBJ2-1; 7 nucleotides match TRBD1. CDR1 MNHNY and CDR2 SVGAGI come from the germline V gene (reference sequence). V was pared by 7 bases and J by 2 bases, with 5 bases of the junction left unmatched. The CDR3 runs 14 residues. CDR3 nucleotide sequence: TGTGCCAGCACTCGGGACAGAACCTACAATGAGCAGTTCTTC. Residues: CASTRDRTYNEQFF.

The CDR3 is CAWSPQGRLRNTEAFF. The DNA for the CDR3 is TGTGCCTGGAGTCCCCAGGGAAGACTGAGGAACACTGAAGCTTTCTTT. The chain links TRBV30 to TRBJ1-1; maybe TRBD1 (5 bases). From germline, CDR1 is GTSNPN and CDR2 SVGIG (reference sequence). This CDR3 spans 16 amino acids. Trimming removed 2 bases at V and 1 base at J, with 17 bases between.

The gene calls are TRBV9 and TRBJ2-3; perhaps TRBD1 as D (8 bases). Germline lookup yields CDR1 SGDLS and CDR2 YYNGEE. V lost 0 bases to trimming and J lost 7 bases, with 27 bases between them. The CDR3 has 19 amino acids. The CDR3 nucleotides read TGTGCCAGCAGCGTAGATTCAATAGTTGTAGGACAGGGAGGGAATACGCAGTATTTT. It specifies CASSVDSIVVGQGGNTQYF.

Here the CDR3 reads CASSLTSSGVPYNEQFF. The CDR3 bases are TGTGCCAGCAGCTTAACCTCGAGCGGGGTACCTTACAATGAGCAGTTCTTC. The chain recombines TRBV7-2 with TRBJ2-1, with 7 bases lining up with TRBD2. The V and J ends lost 2 bases and 4 bases, in that order; junction bases with no gene match: 11. In germline, CDR1 is SGHTA, CDR2 FQGNSA. CDR3 size: 17 residues.

V and J are TRBV7-9 and TRBJ1-1; 11 bases line up with TRBD1. Germline CDR1 reads SEHNR; CDR2 reads FQNEAQ (reference sequence). V was clipped by 4 bases and J by 1 base; unmatched bases: 8. This CDR3 comprises 17 residues. The CDR3 DNA is TGTGCCAGCAGCTCACCGGGGGGACAGGGGGGGAACACTGAAGCTTTCTTT. This encodes CASSSPGGQGGNTEAFF.

This chain uses TRBV30 with TRBJ1-2; 8 nucleotides line up with TRBD1. The CDR3 contains 17 residues. Losses at the gene ends were 3 bases for V and 6 bases for J; bases not matched to a gene: 18. Germline CDR1 and CDR2: GTSNPN and SVGIG (reference sequence). The CDR3 loop is CAWRDTQGAQYKDGYTF. The DNA for the CDR3 is TGTGCCTGGAGAGATACCCAGGGGGCGCAGTATAAGGATGGCTACACCTTC.

The chain couples TRBV2 to TRBJ1-5, with 11 bases matching TRBD1. Germline lookup yields CDR1 SNHLY and CDR2 FYNNEI. The length of the CDR3 is 17 residues. The ends lost 2 bases at V and 2 bases at J; junction bases unmatched: 5. In DNA, the CDR3 is TGTGCCAGCAGTGAAACCGGGACAGGGGGGCGCAATCAGCCCCAGCATTTT. Translated: CASSETGTGGRNQPQHF.

CDR3 sequence: CASSEGRGTEAFF. The CDR3 DNA is TGCGCCAGCAGTGAGGGGAGGGGCACTGAAGCTTTCTTT. The chain joins TRBV10-2 to TRBJ1-1; weak D call: TRBD1 (5 bases). The germline V and J ends were trimmed by 2 bases and 4 bases, with 8 bases remaining between them. The CDR3 is made up of 13 amino acids. Germline V gives CDR1 WSHSY, CDR2 SAAADI.

The chain uses TRBV4-3 and TRBJ2-7; D might be TRBD1 (7 bases). The germline CDR1 and CDR2 sequences are LGHNA and YSLEER. CDR3 size: 15 residues. V lost 5 bases and J lost 2, with 16 bases in between. This CDR3 is CASSGGTAPPYEQYF. CDR3 bases: TGCGCCAGCAGCGGAGGGACAGCTCCCCCCTACGAGCAGTACTTC.

This clone was seen a few times. V and J are TRBV2 and TRBJ1-1; no clear D gene. This CDR3 comprises 13 residues. Trimming pared 2 bases from V and 8 bases from J, leaving 12 bases between. The V gene's germline CDR1 is SNHLY and CDR2 FYNNEI. Here the CDR3 reads CASSERGKREAFF. CDR3 nucleotide sequence: TGTGCCAGCAGTGAAAGAGGCAAAAGAGAAGCTTTCTTT.

The chain links TRBV4-3 to TRBJ2-7; a possible D gene is TRBD1 (5 bases). CDR3 size: 16 residues. V was clipped by 1 base and J by 3 bases, with 16 bases between them. Germline V gene lookup returns CDR1 LGHNA and CDR2 YSLEER. The CDR3 coding sequence is TGCGCCAGCAGCCAAGGATTCCTAGGGGCCTTCTACGAGCAGTACTTC. It specifies CASSQGFLGAFYEQYF.

V usage is TRBV5-4 and J usage is TRBJ1-2; D gene unclear. The V end lost 5 bases, the J end lost 4 bases, and 21 bases lay between the germline ends. Germline V CDR1 and CDR2: SGHNT, YYREEE (reference sequence). The CDR3 contains 16 residues. The CDR3 sequence is CASSLNSGRPPYGYTF. The CDR3 bases are TGTGCCAGCAGTTTGAATAGCGGCAGGCCTCCCTATGGCTACACCTTC.

V is TRBV29-1 and J is TRBJ2-5; maybe TRBD2 (5 bases). The V end was cut by 3 bases, the J end by 4 bases, with 15 bases between. The CDR3 is 14 residues long. Germline CDR1 is SQVTM and CDR2 is ANQGSEA. DNA for the CDR3: TGCAGCGTTGAGGACTCGAGGAGTGGAGAGACCCAGTACTTC. Translated: CSVEDSRSGETQYF.

The chain links TRBV2 to TRBJ2-5; D perhaps matches TRBD1 (6 bases). The assigned J gene may be wrong: the sequence end matches TRBJ2-7 better. Germline V gene lookup returns CDR1 SNHLY and CDR2 FYNNEI. This CDR3 is 14 amino acids long. The CDR3 sequence is CASSDRGHSYEQYF. CDR3 DNA sequence: TGTGCCAGCAGTGACAGGGGACACTCCTACGAGCAGTACTTC.

The gene calls are TRBV6-1 and TRBJ1-5; 8 bases are shared with TRBD1. Germline CDR1 reads MNHNS; CDR2 reads SASEGT. Losses at the gene ends were 8 bases for V and 7 bases for J; bases not matched to a gene: 13. This CDR3 comprises 15 residues. The CDR3 reads CASGRGGQGGQPQHF. In DNA, the CDR3 is TGTGCCAGCGGCAGGGGAGGACAGGGTGGACAGCCCCAGCATTTT.